This TCR beta chain was sequenced during a study of blood T cell repertoires in COVID-19. The table came from immunoSEQ multiplex PCR; TCRdb's copy has only in-frame clones and leaves some out. The table records 250,000 to 400,000 clones, 89% of them present only once. This CDR3 has 15 residues. The germline V gene has CDR1 KGHSH and CDR2 LQKENI. Trimming cost V 1 base and J 3 bases, with 10 bases left between them. Participants came from under 30 US areas, aged roughly 18 to 89 years. What was sequenced was PBMCs or T cells enriched from blood (not recorded which). The chain uses TRBV18 and TRBJ1-5; no definite D call. The clonotype originates from a man in his sixties who had recovered from COVID-19. This CDR3 reads CASSPQGDFNQPQHF. The CDR3 DNA follows: TGTGCCAGCTCACCACAGGGAGATTTCAATCAGCCCCAGCATTTT.